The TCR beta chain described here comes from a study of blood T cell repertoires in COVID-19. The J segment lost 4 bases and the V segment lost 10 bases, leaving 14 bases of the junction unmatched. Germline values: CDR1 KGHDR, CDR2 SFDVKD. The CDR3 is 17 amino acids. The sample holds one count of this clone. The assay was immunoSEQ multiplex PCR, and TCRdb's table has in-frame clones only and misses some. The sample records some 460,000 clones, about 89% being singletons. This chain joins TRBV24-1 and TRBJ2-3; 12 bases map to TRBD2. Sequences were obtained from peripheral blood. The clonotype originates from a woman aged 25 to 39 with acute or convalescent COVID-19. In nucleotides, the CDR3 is TGTGCCACAGCTAGCGGGGGGGCCGGTAGGAGGTCAGATACGCAGTATTTT. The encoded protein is CATASGGAGRRSDTQYF.